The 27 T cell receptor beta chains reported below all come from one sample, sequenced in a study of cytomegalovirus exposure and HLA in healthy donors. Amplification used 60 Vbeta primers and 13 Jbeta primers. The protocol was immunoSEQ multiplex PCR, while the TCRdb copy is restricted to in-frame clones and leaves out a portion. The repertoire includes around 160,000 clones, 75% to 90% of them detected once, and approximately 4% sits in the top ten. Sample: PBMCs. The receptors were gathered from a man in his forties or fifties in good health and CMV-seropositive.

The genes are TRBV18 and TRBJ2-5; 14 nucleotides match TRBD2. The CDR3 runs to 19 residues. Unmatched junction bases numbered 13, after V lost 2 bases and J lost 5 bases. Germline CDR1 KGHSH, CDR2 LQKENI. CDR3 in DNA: TGTGCCAGCTCACCAGTGTCGGGACTAGCGGGAGAAAGGGGCGAGACCCAGTACTTC. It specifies CASSPVSGLAGERGETQYF.

The DNA of the CDR3 is TGTGCCAGCAGCGTACAGGGGGCGTCTGGAAACACCATATATTTT. This sequence encodes CASSVQGASGNTIYF. This chain uses TRBV9 with TRBJ1-3; 8 nucleotides line up with TRBD1. This CDR3 has 15 residues. The V gene end was trimmed by 1 base and the J gene end by 1 base; junction bases not matched to a gene: 1. In germline, CDR1 is SGDLS, CDR2 YYNGEE.

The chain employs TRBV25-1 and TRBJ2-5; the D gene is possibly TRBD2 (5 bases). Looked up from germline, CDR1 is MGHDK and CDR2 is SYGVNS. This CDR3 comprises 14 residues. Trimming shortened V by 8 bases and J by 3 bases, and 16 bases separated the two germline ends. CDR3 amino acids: CASGELSGEETQYF. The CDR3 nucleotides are TGTGCCAGCGGGGAGCTGAGTGGGGAAGAGACCCAGTACTTC.

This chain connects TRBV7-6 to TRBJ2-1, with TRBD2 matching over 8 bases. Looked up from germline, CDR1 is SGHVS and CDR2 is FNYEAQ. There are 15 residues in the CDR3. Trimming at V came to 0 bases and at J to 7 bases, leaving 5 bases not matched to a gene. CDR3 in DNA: TGTGCCAGCAGCTTAGCTAGCGGGAATTTAAATGAGCAGTTCTTC. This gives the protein CASSLASGNLNEQFF.

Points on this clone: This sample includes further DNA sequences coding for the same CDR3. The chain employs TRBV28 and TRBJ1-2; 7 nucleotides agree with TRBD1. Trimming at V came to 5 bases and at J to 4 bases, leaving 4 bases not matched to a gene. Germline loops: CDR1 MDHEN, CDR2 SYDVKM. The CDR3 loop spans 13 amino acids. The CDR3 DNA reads TGTGCCAGCAGTAGACAGGGAAGCTATGGCTACACCTTC. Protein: CASSRQGSYGYTF.

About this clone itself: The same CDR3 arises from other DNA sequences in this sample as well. The CDR3 region has the DNA TGTGCCAGTAGCAGGGAAGGGAGCAATCAGCCCCAGCATTTT. Translated, it gives CASSREGSNQPQHF. The chain is built from TRBV19 and TRBJ1-5; tentatively, D is TRBD1 (5 bases). CDR1 is LNHDA and CDR2 is SQIVND in the germline V gene (reference sequence). This CDR3 is 14 amino acids long. V lost 6 bases, J lost 1 base, and 10 bases lay in between.

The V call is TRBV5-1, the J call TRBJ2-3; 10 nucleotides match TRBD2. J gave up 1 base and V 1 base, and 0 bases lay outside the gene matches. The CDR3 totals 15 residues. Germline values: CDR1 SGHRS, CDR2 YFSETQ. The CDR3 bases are TGCGCCAGCAGCTTGAGCGGGGGGGGCACAGATACGCAGTATTTT. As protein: CASSLSGGGTDTQYF.

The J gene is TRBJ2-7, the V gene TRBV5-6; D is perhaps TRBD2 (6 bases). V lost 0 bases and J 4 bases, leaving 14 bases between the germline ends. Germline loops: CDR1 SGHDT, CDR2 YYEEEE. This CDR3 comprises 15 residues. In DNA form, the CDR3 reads TGTGCCAGCAGCTTGGGCGGAGGGGAATGGTACGAGCAGTACTTC. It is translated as CASSLGGGEWYEQYF.

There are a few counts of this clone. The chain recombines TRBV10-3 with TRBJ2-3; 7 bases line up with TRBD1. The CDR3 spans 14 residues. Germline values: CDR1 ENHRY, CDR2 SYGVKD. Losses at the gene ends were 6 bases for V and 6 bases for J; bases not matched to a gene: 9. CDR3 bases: TGTGCCATCAGGCTGGGGACAGTTTTTGATACGCAGTATTTT. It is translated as CAIRLGTVFDTQYF.

As DNA, the CDR3 is TGTGCCAGCAGCCTCCAACTAGGGACAGGGGACTATGGCTACACCTTC. Translated: CASSLQLGTGDYGYTF. The rearrangement links TRBV7-9 to TRBJ1-2; 10 bases map to TRBD1. The trim removed 5 bases at V and 3 bases at J, leaving 9 bases unmatched. The CDR3 is 16 residues long. Per germline, CDR1 SEHNR and CDR2 FQNEAQ (reference sequence).

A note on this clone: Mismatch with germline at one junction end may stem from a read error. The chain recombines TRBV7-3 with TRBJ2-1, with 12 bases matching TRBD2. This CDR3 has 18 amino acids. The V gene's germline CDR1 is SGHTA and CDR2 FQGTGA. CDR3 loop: CASSLTFSGTSGYNGQFF. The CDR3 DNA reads TGTGCCAGCAGCTTAACATTCTCTGGGACTAGCGGGTACAATGGGCAGTTCTTC.

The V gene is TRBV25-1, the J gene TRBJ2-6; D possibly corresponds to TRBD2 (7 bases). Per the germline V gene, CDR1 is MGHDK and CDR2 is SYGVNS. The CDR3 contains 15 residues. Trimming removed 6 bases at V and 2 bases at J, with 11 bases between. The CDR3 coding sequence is TGTGCCAGCAGGGGGGAGGGGGCTGGGGCCAACGTCCTGACTTTC. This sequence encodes CASRGEGAGANVLTF. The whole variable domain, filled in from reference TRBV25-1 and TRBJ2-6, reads EADIYQTPRYLVIGTGKKITLECSQTMGHDKMYWYQQDPGMELHLIHYSYGVNSTEKGDLSSESTVSRIRTEHFPLTLESARPSHTSQYLCASRGEGAGANVLTFGAGSRLTVL.

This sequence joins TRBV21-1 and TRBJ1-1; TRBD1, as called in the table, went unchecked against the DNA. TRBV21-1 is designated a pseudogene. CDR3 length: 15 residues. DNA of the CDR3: TGTGCCAGCAGCAACGTGGGACATATGAACACTGAAGCTTTCTTT. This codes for CASSNVGHMNTEAFF.

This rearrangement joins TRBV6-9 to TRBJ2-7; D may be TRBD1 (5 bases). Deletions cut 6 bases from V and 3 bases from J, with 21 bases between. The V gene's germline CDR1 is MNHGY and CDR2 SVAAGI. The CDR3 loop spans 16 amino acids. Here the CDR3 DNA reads TGTGCCAGCAGCCTAACCCGGACATCCCAGGGCTACGAGCAGTACTTC. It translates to CASSLTRTSQGYEQYF.

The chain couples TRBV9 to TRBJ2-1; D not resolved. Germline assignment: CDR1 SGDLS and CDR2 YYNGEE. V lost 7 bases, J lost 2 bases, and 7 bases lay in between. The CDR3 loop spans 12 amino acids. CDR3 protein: CASSYPYNEQFF. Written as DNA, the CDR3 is TGTGCCAGCTCCTACCCCTACAATGAGCAGTTCTTC.

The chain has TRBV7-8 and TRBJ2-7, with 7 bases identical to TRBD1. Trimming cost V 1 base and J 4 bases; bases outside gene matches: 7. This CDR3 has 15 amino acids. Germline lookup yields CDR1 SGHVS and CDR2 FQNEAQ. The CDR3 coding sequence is TGTGCCAGCAGCTTAGTCTCCGGGACAGCTTACGAGCAGTACTTC. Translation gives CASSLVSGTAYEQYF. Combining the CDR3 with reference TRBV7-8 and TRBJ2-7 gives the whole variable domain GAGVSQSPRYKVAKRGQDVALRCDPISGHVSLFWYQQALGQGPEFLTYFQNEAQLDKSGLPSDRFFAERPEGSVSTLKIQRTQQEDSAVYLCASSLVSGTAYEQYFGPGTRLTVT.

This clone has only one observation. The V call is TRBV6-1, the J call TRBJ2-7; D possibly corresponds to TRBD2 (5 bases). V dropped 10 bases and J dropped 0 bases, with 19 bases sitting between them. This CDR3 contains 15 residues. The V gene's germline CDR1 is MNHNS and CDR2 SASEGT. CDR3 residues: CATYSEGFSSYEQYF. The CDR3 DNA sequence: TGTGCCACATACTCAGAGGGCTTTAGCTCCTACGAGCAGTACTTC.

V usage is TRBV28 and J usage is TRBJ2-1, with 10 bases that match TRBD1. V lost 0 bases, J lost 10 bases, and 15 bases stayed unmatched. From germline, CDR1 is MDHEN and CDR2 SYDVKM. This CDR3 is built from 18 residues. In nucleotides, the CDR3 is TGTGCCAGCAGTTTATGGGTCCTGATTGACAGGGGGCATTGGGAGCAGTTCTTC. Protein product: CASSLWVLIDRGHWEQFF. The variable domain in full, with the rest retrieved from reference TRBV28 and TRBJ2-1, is DVKVTQSSRYLVKRTGEKVFLECVQDMDHENMFWYRQDPGLGLRLIYFSYDVKMKEKGDIPEGYSVSREKKERFSLILESASTNQTSMYLCASSLWVLIDRGHWEQFFGPGTRLTVL.

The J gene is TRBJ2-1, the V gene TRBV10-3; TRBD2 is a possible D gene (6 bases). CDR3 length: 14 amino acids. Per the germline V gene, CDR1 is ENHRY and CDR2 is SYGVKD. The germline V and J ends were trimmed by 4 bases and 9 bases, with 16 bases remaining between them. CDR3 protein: CAISGGTSWGEQFF. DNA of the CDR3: TGTGCCATCAGTGGGGGCACTAGCTGGGGTGAGCAGTTCTTC.

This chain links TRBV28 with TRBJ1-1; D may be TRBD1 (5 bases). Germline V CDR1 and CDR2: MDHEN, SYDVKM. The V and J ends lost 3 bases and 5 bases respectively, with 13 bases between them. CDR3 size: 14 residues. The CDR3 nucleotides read TGTGCCAGCAGTTTGTTTAGGGCAGGGACTGAAGCTTTCTTT. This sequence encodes CASSLFRAGTEAFF.

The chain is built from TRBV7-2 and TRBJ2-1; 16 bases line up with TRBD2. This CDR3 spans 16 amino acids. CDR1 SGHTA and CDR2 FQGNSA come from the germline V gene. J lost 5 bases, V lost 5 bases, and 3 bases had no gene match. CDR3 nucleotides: TGTGCCAGCAGCGGGACTAGCGGGGGGGCCAACAATGAGCAGTTCTTC. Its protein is CASSGTSGGANNEQFF.

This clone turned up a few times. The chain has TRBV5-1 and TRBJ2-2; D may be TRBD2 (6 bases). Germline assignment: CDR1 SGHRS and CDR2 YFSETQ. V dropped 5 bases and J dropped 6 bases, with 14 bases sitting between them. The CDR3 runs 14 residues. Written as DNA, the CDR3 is TGCGCCAGCAGAAGTGGAGGGGACCCCGGGGAGCTGTTTTTT. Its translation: CASRSGGDPGELFF.

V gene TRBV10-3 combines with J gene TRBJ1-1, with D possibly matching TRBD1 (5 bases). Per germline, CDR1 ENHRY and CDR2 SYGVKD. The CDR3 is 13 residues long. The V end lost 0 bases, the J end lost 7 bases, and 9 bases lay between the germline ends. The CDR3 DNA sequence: TGTGCCATCAGTGAGTCGAACGACAGTGAAGCTTTCTTT. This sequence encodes CAISESNDSEAFF.

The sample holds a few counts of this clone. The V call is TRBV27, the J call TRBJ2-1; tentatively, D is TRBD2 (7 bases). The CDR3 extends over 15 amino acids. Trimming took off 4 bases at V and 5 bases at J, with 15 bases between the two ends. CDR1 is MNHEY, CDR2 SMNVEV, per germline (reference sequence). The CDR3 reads CASSSAGAPNNEQFF. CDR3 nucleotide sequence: TGTGCCAGCAGTTCGGCGGGGGCCCCTAACAATGAGCAGTTCTTC.

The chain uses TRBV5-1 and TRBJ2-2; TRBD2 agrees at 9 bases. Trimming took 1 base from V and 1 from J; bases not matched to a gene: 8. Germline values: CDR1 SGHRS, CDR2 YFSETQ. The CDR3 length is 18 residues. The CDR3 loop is CASSLTVSGSLNTGELFF. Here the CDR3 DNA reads TGCGCCAGCAGCTTGACGGTTAGCGGGAGTCTGAACACCGGGGAGCTGTTTTTT.

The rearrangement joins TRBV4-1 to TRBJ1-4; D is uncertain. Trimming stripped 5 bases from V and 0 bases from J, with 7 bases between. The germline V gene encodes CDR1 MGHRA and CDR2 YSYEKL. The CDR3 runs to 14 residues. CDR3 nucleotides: TGCGCCAGCAGCTCTGGCCCAACTAATGAAAAACTGTTTTTT. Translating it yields CASSSGPTNEKLFF.

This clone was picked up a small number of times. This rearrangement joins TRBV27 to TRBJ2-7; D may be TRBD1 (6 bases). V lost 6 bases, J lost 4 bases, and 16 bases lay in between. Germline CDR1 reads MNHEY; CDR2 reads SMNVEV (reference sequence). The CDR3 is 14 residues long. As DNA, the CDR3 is TGTGCCAGCAGGGTACCGGGACATAAGTACGAGCAGTACTTC. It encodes CASRVPGHKYEQYF.